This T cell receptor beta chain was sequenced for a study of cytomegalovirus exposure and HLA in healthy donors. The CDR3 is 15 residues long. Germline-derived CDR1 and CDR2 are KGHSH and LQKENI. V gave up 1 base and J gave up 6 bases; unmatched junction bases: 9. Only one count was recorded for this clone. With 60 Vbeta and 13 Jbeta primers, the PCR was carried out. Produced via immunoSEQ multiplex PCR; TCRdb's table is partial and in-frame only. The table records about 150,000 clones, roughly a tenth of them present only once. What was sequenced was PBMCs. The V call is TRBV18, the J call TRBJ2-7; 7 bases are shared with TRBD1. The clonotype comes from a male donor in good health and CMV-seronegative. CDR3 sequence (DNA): TGTGCCAGCTCACCACAGGTAGGCGAGGGGGCCGAGCAGTACTTC. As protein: CASSPQVGEGAEQYF.